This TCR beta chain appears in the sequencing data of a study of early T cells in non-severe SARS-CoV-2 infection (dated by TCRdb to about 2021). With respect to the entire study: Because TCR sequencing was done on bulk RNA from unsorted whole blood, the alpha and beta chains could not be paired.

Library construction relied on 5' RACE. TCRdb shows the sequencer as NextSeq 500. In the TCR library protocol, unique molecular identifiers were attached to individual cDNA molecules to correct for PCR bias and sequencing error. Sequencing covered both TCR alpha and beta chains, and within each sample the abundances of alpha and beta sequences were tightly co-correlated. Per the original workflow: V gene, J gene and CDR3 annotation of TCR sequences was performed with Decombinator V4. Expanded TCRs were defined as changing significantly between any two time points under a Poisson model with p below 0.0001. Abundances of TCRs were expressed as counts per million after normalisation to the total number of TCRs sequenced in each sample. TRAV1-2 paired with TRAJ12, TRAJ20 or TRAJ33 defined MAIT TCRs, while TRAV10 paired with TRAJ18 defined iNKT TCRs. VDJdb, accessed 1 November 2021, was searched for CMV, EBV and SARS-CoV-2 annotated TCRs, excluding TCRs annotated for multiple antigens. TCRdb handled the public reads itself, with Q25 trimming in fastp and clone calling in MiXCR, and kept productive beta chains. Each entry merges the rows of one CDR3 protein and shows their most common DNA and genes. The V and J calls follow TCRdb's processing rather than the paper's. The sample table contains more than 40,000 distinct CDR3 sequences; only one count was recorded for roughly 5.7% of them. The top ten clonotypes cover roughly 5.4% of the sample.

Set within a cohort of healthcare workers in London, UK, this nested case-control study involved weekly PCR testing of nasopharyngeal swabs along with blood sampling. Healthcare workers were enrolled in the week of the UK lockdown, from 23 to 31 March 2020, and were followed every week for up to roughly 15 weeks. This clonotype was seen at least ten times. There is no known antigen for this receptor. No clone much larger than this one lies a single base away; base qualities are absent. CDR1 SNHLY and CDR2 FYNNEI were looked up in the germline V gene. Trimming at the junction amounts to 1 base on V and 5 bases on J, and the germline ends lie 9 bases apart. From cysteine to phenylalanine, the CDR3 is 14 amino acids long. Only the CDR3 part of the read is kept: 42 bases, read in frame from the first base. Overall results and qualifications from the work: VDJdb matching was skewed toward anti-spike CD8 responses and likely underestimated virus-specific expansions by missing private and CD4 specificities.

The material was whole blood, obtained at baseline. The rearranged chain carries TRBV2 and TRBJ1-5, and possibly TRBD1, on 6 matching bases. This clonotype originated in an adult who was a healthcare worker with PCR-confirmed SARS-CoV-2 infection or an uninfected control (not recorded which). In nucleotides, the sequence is TGTGCCAGCAGTGAAGTGGCAGGGGATCAGCCCCAGCATTTT. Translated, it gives CASSEVAGDQPQHF.